This T cell receptor (beta chain) is drawn from a study of blood T cells in healthy people across ages. The second PCR ran about 6 to 11 cycles with a sample-barcoded 5' primer and J-beta primers. Using its own MiXCR run on the 5' RACE reads, TCRdb lists one record per CDR3 protein. The profile shows 750,000 to 1,000,000 distinct CDR3 sequences, about 29% of them singletons. V gave up 5 bases and J gave up 2 bases; unmatched junction bases: 9. CDR1 SGHVS and CDR2 FQNEAQ come from the germline V gene. The CDR3 loop spans 17 amino acids. These data are also associated with another study on T cells of mothers and their children. That report notes: The people who donated were a few healthy Caucasian mothers and their six children.

Sequencing used blood. This rearrangement joins TRBV7-8 to TRBJ1-5; 10 nucleotides match TRBD1. The TCR comes from a woman aged 40 to 55 in good health. The CDR3 loop is CASSQEGTGVGNQPQHF. The DNA of the CDR3 is TGTGCCAGCAGCCAAGAGGGGACAGGGGTGGGCAATCAGCCCCAGCATTTT.